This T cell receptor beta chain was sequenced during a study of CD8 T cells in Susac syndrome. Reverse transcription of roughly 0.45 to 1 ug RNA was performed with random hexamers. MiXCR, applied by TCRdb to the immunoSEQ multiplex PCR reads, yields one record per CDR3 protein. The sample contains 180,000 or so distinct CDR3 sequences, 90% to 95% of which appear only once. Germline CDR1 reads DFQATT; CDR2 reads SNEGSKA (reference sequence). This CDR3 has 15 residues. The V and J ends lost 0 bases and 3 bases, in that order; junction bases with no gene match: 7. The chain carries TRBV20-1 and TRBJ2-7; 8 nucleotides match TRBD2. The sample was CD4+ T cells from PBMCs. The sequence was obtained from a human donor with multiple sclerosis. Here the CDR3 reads CSARDEGLGGYEQYF. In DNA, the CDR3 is TGCAGTGCTAGAGATGAGGGACTAGGAGGCTACGAGCAGTACTTC.